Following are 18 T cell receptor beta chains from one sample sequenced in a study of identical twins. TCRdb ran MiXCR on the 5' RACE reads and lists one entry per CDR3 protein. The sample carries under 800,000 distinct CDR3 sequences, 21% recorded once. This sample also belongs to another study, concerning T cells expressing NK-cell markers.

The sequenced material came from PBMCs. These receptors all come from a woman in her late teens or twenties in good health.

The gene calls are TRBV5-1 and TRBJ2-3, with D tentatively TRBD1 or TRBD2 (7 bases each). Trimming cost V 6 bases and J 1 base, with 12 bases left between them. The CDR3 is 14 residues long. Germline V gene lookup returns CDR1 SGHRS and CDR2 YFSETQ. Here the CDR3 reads CASTGGARTDTQYF. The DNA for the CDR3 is TGCGCCAGCACAGGGGGGGCGCGCACAGATACGCAGTATTTT.

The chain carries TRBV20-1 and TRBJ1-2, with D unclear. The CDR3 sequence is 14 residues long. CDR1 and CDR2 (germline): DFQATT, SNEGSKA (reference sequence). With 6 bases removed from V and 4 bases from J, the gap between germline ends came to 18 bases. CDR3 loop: CSASKGSLLYGYTF. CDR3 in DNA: TGCAGTGCCTCGAAGGGCAGTCTCCTCTATGGCTACACCTTC.

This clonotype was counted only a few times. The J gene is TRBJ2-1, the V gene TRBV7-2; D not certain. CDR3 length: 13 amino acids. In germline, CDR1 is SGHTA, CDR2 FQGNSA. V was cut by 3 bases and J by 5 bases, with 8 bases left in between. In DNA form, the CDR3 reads TGTGCCAGCAGCTTCTCTCCCAACAATGAGCAGTTCTTC. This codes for CASSFSPNNEQFF.

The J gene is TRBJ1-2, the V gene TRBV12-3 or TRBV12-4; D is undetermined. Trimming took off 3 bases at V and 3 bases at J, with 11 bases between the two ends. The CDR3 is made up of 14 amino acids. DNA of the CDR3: TGTGCCAGCAGTTTTTCCGGAGTTGACTATGGCTACACCTTC. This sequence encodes CASSFSGVDYGYTF.

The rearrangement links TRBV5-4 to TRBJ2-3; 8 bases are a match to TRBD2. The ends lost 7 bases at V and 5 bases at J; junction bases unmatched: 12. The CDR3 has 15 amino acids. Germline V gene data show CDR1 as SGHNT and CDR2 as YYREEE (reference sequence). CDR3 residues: CASRGVAGNGDTQYF. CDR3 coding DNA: TGTGCCAGCCGAGGCGTAGCGGGAAATGGAGATACGCAGTATTTT.

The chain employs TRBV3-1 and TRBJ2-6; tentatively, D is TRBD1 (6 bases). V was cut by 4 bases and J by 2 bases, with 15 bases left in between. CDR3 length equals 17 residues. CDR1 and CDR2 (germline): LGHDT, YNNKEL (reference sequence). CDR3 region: CASSRGWGPTGANVLTF. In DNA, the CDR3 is TGTGCCAGCAGCCGGGGATGGGGGCCCACTGGGGCCAACGTCCTGACTTTC.

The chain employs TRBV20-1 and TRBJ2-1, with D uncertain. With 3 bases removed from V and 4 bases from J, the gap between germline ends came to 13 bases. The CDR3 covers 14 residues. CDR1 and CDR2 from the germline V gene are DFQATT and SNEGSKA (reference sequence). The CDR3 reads CSASKALGYNEQFF. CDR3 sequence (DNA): TGCAGTGCTAGTAAGGCTCTCGGATACAATGAGCAGTTCTTC.

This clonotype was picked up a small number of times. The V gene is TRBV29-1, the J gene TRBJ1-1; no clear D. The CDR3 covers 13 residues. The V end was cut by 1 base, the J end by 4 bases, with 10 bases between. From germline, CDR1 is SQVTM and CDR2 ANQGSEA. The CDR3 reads CSVEGGFGTEAFF. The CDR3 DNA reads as TGCAGCGTTGAAGGAGGGTTTGGCACTGAAGCTTTCTTT.

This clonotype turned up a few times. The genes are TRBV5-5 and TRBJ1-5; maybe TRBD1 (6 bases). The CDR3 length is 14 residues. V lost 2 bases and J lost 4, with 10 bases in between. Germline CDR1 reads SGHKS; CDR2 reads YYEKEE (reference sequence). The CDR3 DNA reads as TGTGCCAGCAGCTTCGGGACACCTAATCAGCCCCAGCATTTT. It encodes CASSFGTPNQPQHF. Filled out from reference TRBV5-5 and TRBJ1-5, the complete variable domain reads DAGVTQSPTHLIKTRGQQVTLRCSPISGHKSVSWYQQVLGQGPQFIFQYYEKEERGRGNFPDRFSARQFPNYSSELNVNALLLGDSALYLCASSFGTPNQPQHFGDGTRLSIL.

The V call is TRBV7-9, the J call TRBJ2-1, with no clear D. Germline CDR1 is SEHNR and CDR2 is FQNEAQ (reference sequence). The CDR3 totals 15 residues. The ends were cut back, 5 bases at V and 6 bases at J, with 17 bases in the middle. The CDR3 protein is CASSLRPRSGNEQFF. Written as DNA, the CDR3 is TGTGCCAGCAGCCTGCGCCCCCGGTCGGGCAATGAGCAGTTCTTC.

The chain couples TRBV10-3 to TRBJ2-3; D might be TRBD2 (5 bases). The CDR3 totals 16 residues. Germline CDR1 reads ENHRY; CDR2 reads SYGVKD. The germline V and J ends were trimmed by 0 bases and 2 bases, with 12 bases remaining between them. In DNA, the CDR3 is TGTGCCATCAGTGAGTCGAAAGGAGGCACCACAGATACGCAGTATTTT. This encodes CAISESKGGTTDTQYF.

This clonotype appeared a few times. CDR3 protein: CASSQDILAGGSYEQYF. DNA of the CDR3: TGCGCCAGCAGCCAAGATATACTAGCGGGAGGGTCCTACGAGCAGTACTTC. The rearrangement uses TRBV4-3 and TRBJ2-7, with 13 bases identical to TRBD2. CDR3 length: 17 amino acids. CDR1 and CDR2 (germline): LGHNA, YSLEER. Trimming at V came to 0 bases and at J to 1 base, leaving 3 bases not matched to a gene.

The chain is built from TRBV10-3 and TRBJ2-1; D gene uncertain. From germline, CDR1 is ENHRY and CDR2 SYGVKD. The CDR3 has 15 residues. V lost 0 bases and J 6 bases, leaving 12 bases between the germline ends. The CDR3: CAISESQRVSNEQFF. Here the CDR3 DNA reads TGTGCCATCAGTGAGTCCCAGCGAGTCAGCAATGAGCAGTTCTTC.

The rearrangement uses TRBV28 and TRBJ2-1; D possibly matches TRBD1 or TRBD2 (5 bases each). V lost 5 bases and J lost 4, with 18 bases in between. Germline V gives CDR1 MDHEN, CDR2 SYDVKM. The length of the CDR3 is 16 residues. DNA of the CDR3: TGTGCCAGCAGTGGGGGTGGACGGGTACGATACAATGAGCAGTTCTTC. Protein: CASSGGGRVRYNEQFF.

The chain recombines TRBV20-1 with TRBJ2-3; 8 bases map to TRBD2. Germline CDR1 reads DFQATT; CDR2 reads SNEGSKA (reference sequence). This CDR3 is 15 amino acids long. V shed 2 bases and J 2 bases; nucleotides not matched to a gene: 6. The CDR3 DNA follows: TGCAGTGCTAGATCTACTAGCGGCAACACAGATACGCAGTATTTT. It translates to CSARSTSGNTDTQYF.

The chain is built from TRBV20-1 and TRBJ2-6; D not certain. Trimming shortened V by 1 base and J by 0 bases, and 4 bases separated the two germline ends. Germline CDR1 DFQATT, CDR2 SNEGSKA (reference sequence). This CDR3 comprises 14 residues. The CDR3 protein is CSARAASGANVLTF. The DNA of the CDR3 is TGCAGTGCTAGAGCCGCCTCTGGGGCCAACGTCCTGACTTTC.

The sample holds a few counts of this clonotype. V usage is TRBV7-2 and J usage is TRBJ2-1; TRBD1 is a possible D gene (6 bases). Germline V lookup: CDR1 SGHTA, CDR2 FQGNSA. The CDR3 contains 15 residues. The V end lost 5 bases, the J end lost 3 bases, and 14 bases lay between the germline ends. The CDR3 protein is CASSPPGQIYNEQFF. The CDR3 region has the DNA TGTGCCAGCAGCCCGCCGGGACAAATCTACAATGAGCAGTTCTTC.

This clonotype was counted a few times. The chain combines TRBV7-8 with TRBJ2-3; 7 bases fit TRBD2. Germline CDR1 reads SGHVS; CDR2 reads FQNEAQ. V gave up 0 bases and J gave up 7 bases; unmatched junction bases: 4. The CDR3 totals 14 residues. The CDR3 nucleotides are TGTGCCAGCAGCTTAGCCGGGGGGTTATATACGCAGTATTTT. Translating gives CASSLAGGLYTQYF.